The present T cell receptor beta chain was sequenced within a study of shared clonotypes between healthy human individuals. General observations from the study: Among donors, clonotype sharing was expected to be affected by sequencing depth.

As originally analysed: ImmunoSEQ supplied junction-only sequences lacking quality scores, so filtering was different. Using immunoSEQ multiplex PCR, the repertoire was profiled, and TCRdb retains in-frame clones only, with some absent. V, J and clone size were drawn from that table, and D and trimming were deduced from the DNA. The sample shows approximately 2.3 million clones, approximately 93% of them seen only once. With regard to this clone: Its specificity is unknown.

V lost 6 bases and J 5 bases, leaving 17 bases between the germline ends. CDR3 size: 15 residues. Germline CDR1 reads MDHEN; CDR2 reads SYDVKM. The chain has TRBV28 and TRBJ1-3; D is unresolved. The sequence was collected from a man aged 18-30 years in good health. Some clones in this sample may be carry-over from other donors' samples. Sample: naive CD4+ T cells from PBMCs. Described subset: CD45RA+ positively selected. Written as DNA, the CDR3 is TGTGCCAGCAGCCTCTCGGGGTTTCTTAGAAACACCATATATTTT. It yields the protein CASSLSGFLRNTIYF.